This T cell receptor beta chain was retrieved from a study of OX40 agonist ivuxolimab in advanced cancers. The CDR3 length is 15 residues. The V segment lost 0 bases and the J segment 3 bases; nucleotides outside the gene matches: 2. From germline, CDR1 is MNHEY and CDR2 SMNVEV (reference sequence). The repertoire was sequenced with immunoSEQ multiplex PCR; TCRdb's copy has only in-frame clones and lacks some. The data hold around 62,000 clones, with 86% observed a single time. The gene calls are TRBV27 and TRBJ2-1; 7 nucleotides agree with TRBD1. Specimen: CD4+ or CD8+ T cells sorted from blood, collected in a trial of the OX40 agonist ivuxolimab. The source of this sequence is an adult with an advanced solid tumor such as melanoma, head and neck, liver or kidney cancer. The CDR3 nucleotides read TGTGCCAGCAGTTTATCGTCAGGGGGCTACAATGAGCAGTTCTTC. Its translation is CASSLSSGGYNEQFF.